The subject of this entry is one T cell receptor beta chain. This entry belongs to a study of T cells in tumors after PD-1 blockade. Study at large: Treatment was either pembrolizumab 200 mg every 3 weeks or cemiplimab 350 mg every 2 weeks. Some patients also took daily vismodegib 150 mg during anti-PD-1 treatment.

TCRdb's table, derived via immunoSEQ multiplex PCR, lists solely in-frame clones and lacks some. Of fewer than 8,000 clones in the sample, around 69% were seen once. Sequences were derived from tumor tissue, sampled after anti-PD-1 treatment. The sequence derives from a human donor with basal cell carcinoma.

CDR3 amino acids: CASSLTDSRGEQPQHF. CDR3 DNA: TGTGCCAGCAGTTTAACAGACTCGAGAGGAGAGCAGCCCCAGCATTTT. The chain combines TRBV28 with TRBJ1-5; D is ambiguous. Germline lookup yields CDR1 MDHEN and CDR2 SYDVKM. V gave up 2 bases and J gave up 7 bases, with 18 bases separating them. The CDR3 length is 16 residues. Variable domain in full (rest from reference TRBV28 and TRBJ1-5): DVKVTQSSRYLVKRTGEKVFLECVQDMDHENMFWYRQDPGLGLRLIYFSYDVKMKEKGDIPEGYSVSREKKERFSLILESASTNQTSMYLCASSLTDSRGEQPQHFGDGTRLSIL.